This T cell receptor beta chain was retrieved from a study of T cells in Graves' hyperthyroidism and ophthalmopathy. Overall study results and limits: A 13 V-J signature model discriminated ophthalmopathy versus stable hyperthyroidism. Ophthalmopathy was model-predicted a median approximately 6.4 months pre-onset.

The TCR beta CDR3 regions underwent amplification using RNA transcripts as the source. Carried out on the TCR CDR3, a first-round RT-PCR used the HTBI primer set. TCRdb re-analysed the multiplex PCR reads in MiXCR, keeping a single row per CDR3 protein. The table shows 500,000 to 550,000 distinct CDR3 sequences, with about 20% occurring only once. Each ophthalmopathy patient scored at least 3 on the Clinical Activity Score and at least 4 on NOSPECS grade, with duration under 3 months. Diagnosing involved the use of clinical symptoms, serum thyroxine and TRAb, thyroid ultrasound and orbital computed tomography. This clonotype was observed a few times. Its matching antigen is unknown. The CDR3 is 14 amino acids. The trim removed 8 bases at V and 3 bases at J, leaving 2 bases unmatched. Germline loops: CDR1 MNHNS, CDR2 SASEGT.

Sequenced: blood. This rearrangement joins TRBV6-1 to TRBJ2-3, with 13 bases that match TRBD2. The receptor's source is a man aged 40-49 years with Graves' ophthalmopathy. In nucleotides, the CDR3 is TGTGCCAGCGCACTAGCGGGAGGGACAGATACGCAGTATTTT. Its protein product is CASALAGGTDTQYF.